Given below is one T cell receptor beta chain in context. This clonotype was observed many times. The antigen it recognizes is unknown. Base qualities are not at hand, and no much larger clone is one base apart. Amplification of TCR beta CDR3 regions was carried out from RNA transcripts. A first-round RT-PCR of the TCR CDR3 used the HTBI primer set with the Qiagen OneStep RT-PCR kit. A second multiplex PCR round built the libraries, followed by size selection and purification. Libraries were sequenced paired-end with 100 bp reads on an Illumina HiSeq2000. Per the authors' processing: SOAPnuke was used to process the raw data, removing reads that contained adapters or uncalled bases, had a mean Phred below 15, or lacked an exact match to the constant primer or identifier. COPE v1.2.5 was used to merge the high-quality paired reads, and each unique nucleotide sequence was defined as a clonotype. MiTCR v1.1 was used to align the clonotypes against IMGT TRBV, TRBD and TRBJ reference segments. Only V-J combinations with frequency above 0.0001, covering about 99% of repertoires, were analysed. A TCS score was defined as the ratio of F50 (clonal expansion) to E x V (chaos), with BLOSUM62-based TCRdist applied between CDR3 peptides within each V-J. Welch's t-statistics and random forest reduced just over 500 V-J features to 10 to 15, which were used in a naive Bayes classifier (R e1071). TCRdb itself trimmed the public reads at Q25 with fastp, ran MiXCR and retained productive beta chains. Every distinct CDR3 protein forms one entry, paired with its most common genes and DNA. The V and J calls reflect TCRdb's pipeline rather than the authors' work. The sample table shows about 380,000 distinct CDR3 sequences, and around 20% are seen once. The ten top clones hold about 38% of the sample.

According to the germline V gene (reference sequence), CDR1 reads DFQATT and CDR2 reads SNEGSKA. V is cut back by 3 bases and J by 7 bases, with 6 bases in the junction unmatched. The CDR3 spans 14 residues, from the cysteine through the phenylalanine. The CDR3 DNA has 42 bases and is translated from base 1. This sample was included in a study of T cells in Graves' hyperthyroidism and ophthalmopathy (dated by TCRdb to 2018 to 2020). For the study in its entirety: Peripheral blood samples were taken at the time of initial diagnosis, prior to any treatment. To identify distinguishing TCR V-J signatures, a discovery cohort of about 100 patients was used, comprising some 45 with Graves' ophthalmopathy and approximately 57 with stable Graves' hyperthyroidism. Prospective prediction of ophthalmopathy was tested in an independent validation cohort consisting of some 18 hyperthyroidism patients and around 17 patients who later progressed to ophthalmopathy. The roughly 94 discovery patients were randomly split 7:3 into training and test sets. The study also compared thyroid tissue and blood T-cell repertoires from more than five Graves' hyperthyroidism patients. Following sampling, methimazole starting at 30 mg daily was given to hyperthyroidism patients, and high-dose intravenous methylprednisolone was given to ophthalmopathy patients. The paper describes TCR Vbeta CDR3 sequencing of 135 peripheral blood samples, made up of 40 to 45 ophthalmopathy patients, around 78 hyperthyroidism patients and 17 progressor patients.

The investigation overall reported the following: Blood samples also contained most of the expanded thyroid clonotypes (frequency above 0.001), which suggests that blood repertoires may reflect thyroid immune responses. A model built on a 13 V-J signature distinguished ophthalmopathy from stable hyperthyroidism, reaching 87.88% sensitivity and about 81% specificity in cross-validation and 80%/75% in testing. In validation, the model predicted progression to ophthalmopathy a median of approximately 6.6 months before onset, with roughly 71% sensitivity and almost 75% specificity. No statistical method was used to set the sample size in advance, and investigators knew the group allocation.

Ophthalmopathy patients had moderately to severely active disease, Clinical Activity Score of at least 3, NOSPECS grade of at least 4, and duration under 3 months. Any patient with an uncontrolled infection, another autoimmune disease, pregnancy or lactation was excluded. Diagnoses were established on the basis of clinical symptoms, serum thyroxine and TRAb, thyroid ultrasound, and orbital computed tomography. PBMCs were isolated from about 9.1 ml of fresh peripheral blood by Ficoll-Paque density gradient centrifugation. Trizol reagent was used to extract total RNA, and RNA quality was then checked on an Agilent 2100 Bioanalyzer.

The chain is assembled from TRBV20-1 and TRBJ1-6, with 7 bases aligning to TRBD1. The sample taken for sequencing was blood. This clonotype was sampled from a man aged 18 to 29 with Graves' ophthalmopathy. In nucleotides, the sequence is TGCAGTGCTAGGGGGGGACAGTGGAATTCACCCCTCCACTTT. Its protein reads: CSARGGQWNSPLHF.